Listed here are 8 T cell receptor beta chains from one sample, sequenced in a study of beta chain features in type 1 diabetes. Expressed TCRB transcripts got sequenced, as all isolated RNA was reverse transcribed. Clones were sequenced by immunoSEQ multiplex PCR, and TCRdb holds only the in-frame ones, with some missing. The sample lists 350,000 to 400,000 clones; around 15% were seen once. The sequenced sample was naive CD4+ T cells from blood. These TCRs come from a woman aged 18-29 years in good health.

The rearrangement joins TRBV2 to TRBJ2-1; TRBD2 might be the D (6 bases). V lost 2 bases and J lost 3, with 8 bases in between. In germline, CDR1 is SNHLY, CDR2 FYNNEI. The CDR3 sequence is 14 residues long. This chain's CDR3 is CASSELARYNEQFF. The CDR3 region has the DNA TGTGCCAGCAGTGAACTAGCGCGCTACAATGAGCAGTTCTTC.

This rearrangement joins TRBV7-9 to TRBJ2-3; a possible D gene is TRBD2 (5 bases). The CDR3 consists of 14 residues. Germline V gene sequence: CDR1 SEHNR, CDR2 FQNEAQ (reference sequence). Trimming removed 3 bases from V and 6 bases from J, with 13 bases in between. The CDR3 here is CASSFLGPGDTQYF. The CDR3 DNA is TGTGCCAGCAGCTTTCTTGGGCCGGGGGATACGCAGTATTTT.

The V gene is TRBV25-1, the J gene TRBJ2-4, with 8 bases lining up with TRBD1. The CDR3 runs to 14 residues. Germline loops: CDR1 MGHDK, CDR2 SYGVNS. V trimming: 5 bases; J trimming: 8 bases; junction bases outside the gene matches: 8. In DNA form, the CDR3 reads TGTGCCAGCAGTTCCCCCAGGGGGCCTTACATTCAGTACTTC. Its protein product is CASSSPRGPYIQYF.

This clone has a handful of counts. The chain employs TRBV30 and TRBJ1-5; 7 bases are shared with TRBD1. Per germline, CDR1 GTSNPN and CDR2 SVGIG (reference sequence). Unmatched junction bases numbered 5, after V lost 0 bases and J lost 6 bases. This CDR3 contains 14 residues. CDR3 DNA: TGTGCCTGGAGTGTTTCAGGGGGAAGTCAGCCCCAGCATTTT. Protein: CAWSVSGGSQPQHF.

This clone appeared a few times. The same CDR3 can be traced to other DNA sequences in this sample. This chain links TRBV7-2 with TRBJ2-3; 8 bases fit TRBD2. The V and J ends lost 3 bases and 0 bases, in that order; junction bases with no gene match: 2. The germline gives CDR1 SGHTA, CDR2 FQGNSA. The CDR3 sequence is 15 residues long. CDR3 in amino acids: CASSFSGVSTDTQYF. The CDR3 DNA follows: TGTGCCAGCAGCTTTAGCGGGGTGAGCACAGATACGCAGTATTTT.

V is TRBV7-2 and J is TRBJ2-5; 7 nucleotides align to TRBD1. CDR1 is SGHTA, CDR2 FQGNSA, per germline. Unmatched junction bases numbered 5, after V lost 5 bases and J lost 5 bases. The CDR3 covers 13 residues. Here the CDR3 DNA reads TGTGCCAGCAGCAAGGGGGCCCGGGAGACCCAGTACTTC. This sequence encodes CASSKGARETQYF.

This clone occurred a few times. The rearrangement links TRBV10-3 to TRBJ2-7; 10 bases align to TRBD2. V was pared by 10 bases and J by 1 base, with 4 bases of the junction left unmatched. Looked up from germline, CDR1 is ENHRY and CDR2 is SYGVKD. The CDR3 length is 13 residues. DNA of the CDR3: TGTGCCACCGCTAGCGGGAGTTCCTACGAGCAGTACTTC. This gives the protein CATASGSSYEQYF.

The chain couples TRBV7-9 to TRBJ1-1; D is uncertain. CDR1 and CDR2 (germline): SEHNR, FQNEAQ (reference sequence). The CDR3 consists of 14 residues. The germline V and J ends were trimmed by 3 bases and 1 base, with 9 bases remaining between them. Here the CDR3 reads CASSFYGENTEAFF. The CDR3 DNA is TGTGCCAGCAGCTTCTACGGGGAGAACACTGAAGCTTTCTTT. Variable domain in full (rest from reference TRBV7-9 and TRBJ1-1): DTGVSQNPRHKITKRGQNVTFRCDPISEHNRLYWYRQTLGQGPEFLTYFQNEAQLEKSRLLSDRFSAERPKGSFSTLEIQRTEQGDSAMYLCASSFYGENTEAFFGQGTRLTVV.